These 8 T cell receptor beta chains originate from one sample sequenced in a study of CD8 T cells in ankylosing spondylitis (dated by TCRdb to about 2017). The library was prepared using 5' RACE. The sequencing machine was an Illumina HiSeq 2500. TCRdb itself trimmed the public reads at Q25 with fastp, ran MiXCR and retained productive beta chains. Merged by CDR3 protein, the rows form single entries marked with the most common genes and DNA. The sample table holds about 300,000 distinct CDR3 sequences, of which around 20% were seen once. Around 3.2% of the sample goes to the ten largest clones. Sample: blood, either unsorted or a sorted T cell fraction (not recorded which). These receptors were obtained from a female donor with ankylosing spondylitis or in good health (not recorded which).

The chain employs TRBV6-6 and TRBJ2-7, with 7 bases identical to TRBD1. Germline V gene sequence: CDR1 MNHNY, CDR2 SVGAGI (reference sequence). The junction had 5 bases not matched to a gene; V was cut back by 5 bases and J by 4 bases. CDR3 size: 13 residues. The CDR3 DNA is TGTGCCAGCAGTCGTGAACAGGGGTACGAGCAGTACTTC. This gives the protein CASSREQGYEQYF.

This clonotype was detected a few times. The chain carries TRBV7-9 and TRBJ2-5; D perhaps matches TRBD2 (5 bases). The V end was cut by 2 bases, the J end by 2 bases, with 15 bases between. CDR1 is SEHNR and CDR2 is FQNEAQ in the germline V gene (reference sequence). The CDR3 consists of 16 residues. The CDR3 DNA sequence: TGTGCCAGCAGCTTATATGTGGGAGTAGGACAAGAGACCCAGTACTTC. Amino acids: CASSLYVGVGQETQYF.

In its sample, this clonotype was seen many times. The chain has TRBV20-1 and TRBJ2-3, with unresolved D. Germline CDR1 and CDR2: DFQATT and SNEGSKA (reference sequence). CDR3 length equals 14 residues. Trimming pared 3 bases from V and 0 bases from J, leaving 10 bases between. CDR3 DNA: TGCAGTGCTAGCGACCACCATAGCACAGATACGCAGTATTTT. The encoded protein is CSASDHHSTDTQYF.

The chain is built from TRBV15 and TRBJ2-5; no firm D call. Germline-derived CDR1 and CDR2 are LNHNV and YYDKDF (reference sequence). The germline V and J ends were trimmed by 3 bases and 0 bases, with 11 bases remaining between them. This CDR3 contains 15 residues. The CDR3 nucleotides are TGTGCCACCAGCAGCCTCTCGGTTAACCAAGAGACCCAGTACTTC. Its protein is CATSSLSVNQETQYF.

This chain joins TRBV18 and TRBJ2-3; D is perhaps TRBD1 (5 bases). Germline CDR1 and CDR2: KGHSH and LQKENI. V was clipped by 1 base and J by 6 bases, with 17 bases between them. The CDR3 runs 16 residues. The CDR3 region is CASSPRRDRLGDTQYF. The CDR3 DNA sequence: TGTGCCAGCTCACCACGCAGGGATCGCTTAGGGGATACGCAGTATTTT.

This chain links TRBV20-1 with TRBJ2-6; D is uncertain. V lost 6 bases and J lost 2, with 8 bases in between. CDR1 and CDR2 (germline): DFQATT, SNEGSKA (reference sequence). The CDR3 runs to 13 residues. CDR3 nucleotide sequence: TGCAGTGCCCCGAAAGCTGGGGCCAACGTCCTGACTTTC. It translates to CSAPKAGANVLTF.

This clonotype came up many times. V gene TRBV29-1 combines with J gene TRBJ1-2; maybe TRBD1 (6 bases). The CDR3 is 13 residues long. V dropped 6 bases and J dropped 5 bases, with 16 bases sitting between them. Germline CDR1 reads SQVTM; CDR2 reads ANQGSEA. In DNA, the CDR3 is TGCAGCGTAGACGCTCGGGACACATATGGCTACACCTTC. Translated, it gives CSVDARDTYGYTF.

This clonotype turned up a few times. V is TRBV29-1 and J is TRBJ1-5; unclear D gene. This CDR3 has 12 amino acids. Germline CDR1 reads SQVTM; CDR2 reads ANQGSEA. The germline V and J ends were trimmed by 3 bases and 4 bases, with 7 bases remaining between them. CDR3 residues: CSVEDGNQPQHF. CDR3 DNA sequence: TGCAGCGTTGAGGATGGGAATCAGCCCCAGCATTTT.